This TCR beta chain was retrieved from a study of shared clonotypes between healthy human individuals. Comments on this clone: The target antigen is unknown.

Germline values: CDR1 LNHDA, CDR2 SQIVND (reference sequence). V lost 6 bases and J 3 bases, leaving 10 bases between the germline ends. This CDR3 is built from 13 residues. Findings and limits, study-wide: Donor scarcity curtailed the genetic and exposure-history diversity represented herein.

None of the donors, who were healthy HIV-negative adults, had recently had acute infections or vaccinations. A CD45RA-negative memory subset and a CD45RA+ naive subset were separated from the CD4+ cells. Sequenced by immunoSEQ multiplex PCR; TCRdb stores in-frame clones only, minus some. The data contain a few million clones, roughly 92% of them singletons. Sequencing input: naive CD4+ T cells sorted from blood. The sample's subset: CD45RA+ positively selected. The TCR sequence derives from a man younger than 30 in good health. The chain couples TRBV19 to TRBJ2-3, with D uncertain. As DNA, the CDR3 is TGTGCCAGTAGGACCCAAGGGACAGATACGCAGTATTTT. This translates into CASRTQGTDTQYF.